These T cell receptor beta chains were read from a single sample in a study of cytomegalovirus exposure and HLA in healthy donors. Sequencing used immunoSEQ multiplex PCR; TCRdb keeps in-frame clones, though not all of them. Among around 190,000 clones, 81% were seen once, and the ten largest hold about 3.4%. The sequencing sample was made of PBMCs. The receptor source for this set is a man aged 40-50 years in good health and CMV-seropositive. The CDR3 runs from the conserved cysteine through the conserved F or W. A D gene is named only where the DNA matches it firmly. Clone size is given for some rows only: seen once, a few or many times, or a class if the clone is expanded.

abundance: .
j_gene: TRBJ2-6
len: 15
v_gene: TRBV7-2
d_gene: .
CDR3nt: TGTGCCAGCAGCTCGACTATTACTGGGGCCAACGTCCTGACTTTC
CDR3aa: CASSSTITGANVLTF

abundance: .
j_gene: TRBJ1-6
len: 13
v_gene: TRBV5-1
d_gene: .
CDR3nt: TGCGCCAGCAGTCAGGGGTTTAATTCACCCCTCCACTTT
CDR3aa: CASSQGFNSPLHF

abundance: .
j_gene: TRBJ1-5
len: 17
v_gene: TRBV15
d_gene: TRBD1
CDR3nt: TGTGCCACCAGCAGAGATCCCCTGACAGGGCACAATCAGCCCCAGCATTTT
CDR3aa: CATSRDPLTGHNQPQHF

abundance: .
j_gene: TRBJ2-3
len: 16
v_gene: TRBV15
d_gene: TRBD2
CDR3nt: TGTGCCACCAGCAGGGGGACTAGCGGGGGATTAGATACGCAGTATTTT
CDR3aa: CATSRGTSGGLDTQYF

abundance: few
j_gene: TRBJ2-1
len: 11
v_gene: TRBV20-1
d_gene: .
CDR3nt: TGCAGTGCTAGGCTAGGCAATGAGCAGTTCTTC
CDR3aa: CSARLGNEQFF

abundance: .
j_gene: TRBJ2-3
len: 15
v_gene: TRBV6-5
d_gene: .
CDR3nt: TGTGCCAGCAGCCCGGCGGGGCCAGTCACAGATACGCAGTATTTT
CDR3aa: CASSPAGPVTDTQYF

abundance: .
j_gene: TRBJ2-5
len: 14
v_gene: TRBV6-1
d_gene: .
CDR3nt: TGTGCCAGCAGCGGCCGGGGGGCGGGGGAGACCCAGTACTTC
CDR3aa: CASSGRGAGETQYF

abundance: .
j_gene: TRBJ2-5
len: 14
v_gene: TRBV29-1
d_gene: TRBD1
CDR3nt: TGCAGCTCCACCGGGACAGGGGGCGACGGGACCCAGTACTTC
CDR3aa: CSSTGTGGDGTQYF

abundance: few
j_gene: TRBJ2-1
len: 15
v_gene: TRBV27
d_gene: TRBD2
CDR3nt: TGTGCCAGCTACCCCGGGACTAGCGGTCACAATGAGCAGTTCTTC
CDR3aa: CASYPGTSGHNEQFF

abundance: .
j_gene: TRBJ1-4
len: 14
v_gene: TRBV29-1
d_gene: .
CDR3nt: TGCAGCGTTGAAGGGAGGACAACTAATGAAAAACTGTTTTTT
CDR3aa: CSVEGRTTNEKLFF

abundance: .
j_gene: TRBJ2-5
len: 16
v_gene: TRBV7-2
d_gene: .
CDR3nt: TGTGCCAGCAGCCCGGGGACTGGAAATCTCCAAGAGACCCAGTACTTC
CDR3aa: CASSPGTGNLQETQYF

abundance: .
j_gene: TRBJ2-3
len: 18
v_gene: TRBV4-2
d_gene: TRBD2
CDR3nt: TGTGCCAGCAGCCAAGATCGGGGTAGCGGGTCAAGCACAGATACGCAGTATTTT
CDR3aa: CASSQDRGSGSSTDTQYF

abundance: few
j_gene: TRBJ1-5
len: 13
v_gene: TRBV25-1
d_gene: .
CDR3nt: TGTGCCAGCCAGTACAGAGATAATCAGCCCCAGCATTTT
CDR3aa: CASQYRDNQPQHF

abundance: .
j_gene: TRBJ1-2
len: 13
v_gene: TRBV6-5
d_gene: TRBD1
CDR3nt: TGTGCCAGCAGCATTACAGGGGACTATGGCTACACCTTC
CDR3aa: CASSITGDYGYTF

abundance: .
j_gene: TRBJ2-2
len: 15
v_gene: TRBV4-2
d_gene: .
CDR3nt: TGTGCCAGCAGTGGTGGGCAGGGTGGTTTCGGGGAGCTGTTTTTT
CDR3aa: CASSGGQGGFGELFF

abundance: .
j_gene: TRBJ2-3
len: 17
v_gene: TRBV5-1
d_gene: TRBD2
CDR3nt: TGCGCCAGCAGCTTGGGAGCGGCGGGAGGGAACACAAATACGCAGTATTTT
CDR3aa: CASSLGAAGGNTNTQYF

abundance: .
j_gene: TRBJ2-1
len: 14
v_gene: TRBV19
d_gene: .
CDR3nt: TGTGCCAGTAGTATGGGGCAGGGCAACAATGAGCAGTTCTTC
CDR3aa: CASSMGQGNNEQFF

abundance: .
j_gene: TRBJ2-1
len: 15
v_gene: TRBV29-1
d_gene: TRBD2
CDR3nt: TGCAGCGCAACCGGGACTAGCGGTATTTACAATGAGCAGTTCTTC
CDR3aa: CSATGTSGIYNEQFF

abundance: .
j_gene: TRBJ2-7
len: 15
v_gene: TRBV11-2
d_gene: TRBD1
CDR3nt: TGTGCCAGCAGCCCCCACAGGGGTTTCTCCTACGAGCAGTACTTC
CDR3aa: CASSPHRGFSYEQYF

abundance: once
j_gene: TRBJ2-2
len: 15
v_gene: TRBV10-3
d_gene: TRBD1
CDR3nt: TGTGCCATCAGTGTGGGGACAGGGCTCGGCGAGGAGCTGTTTTTT
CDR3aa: CAISVGTGLGEELFF

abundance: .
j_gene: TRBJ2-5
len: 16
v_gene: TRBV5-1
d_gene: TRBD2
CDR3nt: TGCGCCAGCCAACACACGCCCCCGGGGGGGGGTGGGACCCAGTACTTC
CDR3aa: CASQHTPPGGGGTQYF

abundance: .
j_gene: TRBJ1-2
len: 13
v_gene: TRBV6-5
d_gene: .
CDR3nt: TGTGCCAGCAGTTACGATCAGGTCTATGGCTACACCTTC
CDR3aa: CASSYDQVYGYTF

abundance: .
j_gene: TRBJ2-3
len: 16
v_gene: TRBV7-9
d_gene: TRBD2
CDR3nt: TGTGCCAGCAGTCGCGGACTAGCAGCTAGCACAGATACGCAGTATTTT
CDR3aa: CASSRGLAASTDTQYF

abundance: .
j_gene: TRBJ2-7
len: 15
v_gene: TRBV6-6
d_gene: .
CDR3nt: TGTGCCAGCAGTTACTCGGTTTTTCAGGGGTTCGAGCAGTACTTC
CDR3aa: CASSYSVFQGFEQYF

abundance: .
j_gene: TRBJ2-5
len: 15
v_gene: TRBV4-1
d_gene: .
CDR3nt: TGCGCCAGCAGCGAAACCGGGACATTGCAAGAGACCCAGTACTTC
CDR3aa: CASSETGTLQETQYF

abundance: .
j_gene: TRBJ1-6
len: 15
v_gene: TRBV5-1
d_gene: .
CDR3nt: TGCGCCAGCAGCCAAGGTCCAGGGCTCGGGTCACCCCTCCACTTT
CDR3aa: CASSQGPGLGSPLHF

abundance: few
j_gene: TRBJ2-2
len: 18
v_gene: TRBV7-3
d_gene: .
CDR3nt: TGTGCCAGCGGATCCAGATGGGCAGGGAAGGGGGACACCGGGGAGCTGTTTTTT
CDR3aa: CASGSRWAGKGDTGELFF

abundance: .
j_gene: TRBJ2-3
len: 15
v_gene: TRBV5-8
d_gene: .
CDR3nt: TGTGCCAGCAGCTTGCGGGGTCTAGGGGGAGATACGCAGTATTTT
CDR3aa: CASSLRGLGGDTQYF

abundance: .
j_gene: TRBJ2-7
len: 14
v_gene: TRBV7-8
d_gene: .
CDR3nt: TGTGCCAGCAGCTTAGGGTACAGACGCTACGAGCAGTACTTC
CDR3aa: CASSLGYRRYEQYF

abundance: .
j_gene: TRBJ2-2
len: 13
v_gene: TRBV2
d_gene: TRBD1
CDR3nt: TGTGCCAGCAGTCCTACAGGGGACGGGGAGCTGTTTTTT
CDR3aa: CASSPTGDGELFF

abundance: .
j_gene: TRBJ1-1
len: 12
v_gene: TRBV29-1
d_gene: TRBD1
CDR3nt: TGCAGCGTTGAGACAGGGAGCACTGAAGCTTTCTTT
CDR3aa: CSVETGSTEAFF

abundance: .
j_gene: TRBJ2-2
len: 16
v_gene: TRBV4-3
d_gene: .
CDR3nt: TGCGCCAGCAGCCCACGGCCATCCGGAGTCCCCGGGGAGCTGTTTTTT
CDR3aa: CASSPRPSGVPGELFF

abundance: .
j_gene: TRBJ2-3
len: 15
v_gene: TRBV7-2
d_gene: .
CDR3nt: TGTGCCAGCAGCGCCACTAGTCGTAGCACAGATACGCAGTATTTT
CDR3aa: CASSATSRSTDTQYF

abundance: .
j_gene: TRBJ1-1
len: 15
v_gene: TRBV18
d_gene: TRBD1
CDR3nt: TGTGCCAGCTCACCGGGACAGGGGGCAGGGACTGAAGCTTTCTTT
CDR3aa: CASSPGQGAGTEAFF

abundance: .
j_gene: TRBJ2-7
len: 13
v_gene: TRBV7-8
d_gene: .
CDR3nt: TGTGCCAGCAGCGCCCAGACTACGGTGGAGCAGTACTTC
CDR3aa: CASSAQTTVEQYF

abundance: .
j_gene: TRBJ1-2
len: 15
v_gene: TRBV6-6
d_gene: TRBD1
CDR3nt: TGTGCCAGCAGTAAGACAGGGGGCGAAGACTATGGCTACACCTTC
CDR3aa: CASSKTGGEDYGYTF

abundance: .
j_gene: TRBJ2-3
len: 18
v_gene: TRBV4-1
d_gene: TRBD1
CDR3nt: TGCGCCAGCAGCCAAGATGGCGGGACAGGGTTTGTGGCGGTTACGCAGTATTTT
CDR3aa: CASSQDGGTGFVAVTQYF

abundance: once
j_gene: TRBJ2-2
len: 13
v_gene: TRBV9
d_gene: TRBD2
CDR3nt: TGTGCCAGCAGCGCGGGAGGCACCGGGGAGCTGTTTTTT
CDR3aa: CASSAGGTGELFF

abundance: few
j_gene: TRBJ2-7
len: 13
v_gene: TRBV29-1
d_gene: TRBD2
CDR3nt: TGCAGCGTTGCTAGCGGGAGTTTCTACGAGCAGTACTTC
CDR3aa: CSVASGSFYEQYF

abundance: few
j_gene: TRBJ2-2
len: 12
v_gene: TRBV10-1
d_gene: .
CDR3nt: TGCGCCAGCAGTCAGGGAACCGGGGAGCTGTTTTTT
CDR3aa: CASSQGTGELFF

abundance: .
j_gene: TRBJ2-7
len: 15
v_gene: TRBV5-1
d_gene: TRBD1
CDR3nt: TGCGCCAGCAGCGGCGGGACAGGGGTTGCCGACGAGCAGTACTTC
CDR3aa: CASSGGTGVADEQYF

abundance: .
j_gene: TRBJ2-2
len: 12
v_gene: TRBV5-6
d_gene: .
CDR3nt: TGTGCCAGCAGCCTCAACACCGGGGAGCTGTTTTTT
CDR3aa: CASSLNTGELFF

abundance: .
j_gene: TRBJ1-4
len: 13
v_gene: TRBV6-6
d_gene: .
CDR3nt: TGTGCCAGCAGTGGAGGGAATAATGAAAAACTGTTTTTT
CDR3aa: CASSGGNNEKLFF

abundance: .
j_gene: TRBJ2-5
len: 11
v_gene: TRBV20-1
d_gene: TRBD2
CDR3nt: TGCAGACTAGCGTTGCAAGAGACCCAGTACTTC
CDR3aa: CRLALQETQYF

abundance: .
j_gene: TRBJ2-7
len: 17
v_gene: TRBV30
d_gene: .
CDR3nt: TGTGCCTGGAGTCGAGCTGGGGGGAGGCCAGGGTACTACGAGCAGTACTTC
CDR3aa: CAWSRAGGRPGYYEQYF

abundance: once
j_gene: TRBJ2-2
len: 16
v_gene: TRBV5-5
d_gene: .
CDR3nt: TGTGCCAGCAGCTTGGTGGGACAAATGAACACCGGGGAGCTGTTTTTT
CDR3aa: CASSLVGQMNTGELFF

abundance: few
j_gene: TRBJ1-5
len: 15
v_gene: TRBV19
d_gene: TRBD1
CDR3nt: TGTGCCAGTAGTACCCTGGACAGGAAGGATCAGCCCCAGCATTTT
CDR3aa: CASSTLDRKDQPQHF

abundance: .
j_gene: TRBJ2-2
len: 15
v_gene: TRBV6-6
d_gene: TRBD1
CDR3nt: TGTGCCAGCAGTTACGGGACAGCCAACACCGGGGAGCTGTTTTTT
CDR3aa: CASSYGTANTGELFF

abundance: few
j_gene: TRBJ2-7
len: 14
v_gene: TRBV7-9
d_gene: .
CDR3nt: TGTGCCAGCAGCTTAAGCACCAAGTTCTACGAGCAGTACTTC
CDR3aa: CASSLSTKFYEQYF

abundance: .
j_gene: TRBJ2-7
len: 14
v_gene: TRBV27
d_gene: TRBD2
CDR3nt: TGTGCCAGCAGTGCTAGGGAGGGCCCCTACGAGCAGTACTTC
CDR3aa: CASSAREGPYEQYF

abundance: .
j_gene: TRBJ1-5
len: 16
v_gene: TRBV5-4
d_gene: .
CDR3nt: TGTGCCAGCAGCCTTGGGGCTCCAGGAGGCAATCAGCCCCAGCATTTT
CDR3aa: CASSLGAPGGNQPQHF

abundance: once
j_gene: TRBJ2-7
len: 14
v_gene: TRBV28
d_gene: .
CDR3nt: TGTGCCAGCACCCAAGGGCAGGGCTGGTACGAGCAGTACTTC
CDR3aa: CASTQGQGWYEQYF

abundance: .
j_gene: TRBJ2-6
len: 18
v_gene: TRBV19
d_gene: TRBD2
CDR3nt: TGTGCCAGTAGTGCATGGCCGGGGGGGGGCTCTGGGGCCAACGTCCTGACTTTC
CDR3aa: CASSAWPGGGSGANVLTF

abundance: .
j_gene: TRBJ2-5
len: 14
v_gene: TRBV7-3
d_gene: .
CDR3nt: TGTGCCAGCAGCTTAACGGCAGGGCAAGAGACCCAGTACTTC
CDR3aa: CASSLTAGQETQYF

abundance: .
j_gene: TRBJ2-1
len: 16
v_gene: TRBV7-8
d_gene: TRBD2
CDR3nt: TGTGCCAGCAGCCCCAGACTAGCGGGAGTCCTGAATGAGCAGTTCTTC
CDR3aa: CASSPRLAGVLNEQFF

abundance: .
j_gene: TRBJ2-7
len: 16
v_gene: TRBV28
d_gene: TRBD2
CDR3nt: TGTGCCAGCAGTGGAGGGGTGAGCGGGAGTGTCTACGAGCAGTACTTC
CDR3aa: CASSGGVSGSVYEQYF

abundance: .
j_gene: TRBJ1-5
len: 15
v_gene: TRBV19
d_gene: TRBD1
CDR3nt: TGTGCCAGTAATGTTTGGACAGGGGAGGTTCAGCCCCAGCATTTT
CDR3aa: CASNVWTGEVQPQHF

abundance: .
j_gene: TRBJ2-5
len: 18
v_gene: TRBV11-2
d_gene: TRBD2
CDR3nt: TGTGCCAGCAGCTTATCTATTCCGGGGCTAGCGGGTGGGGAGACCCAGTACTTC
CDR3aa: CASSLSIPGLAGGETQYF

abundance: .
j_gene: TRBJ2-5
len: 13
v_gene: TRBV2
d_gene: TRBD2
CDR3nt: TGTGCCAGCAGTAATAGCGGGGGGGAGACCCAGTACTTC
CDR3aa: CASSNSGGETQYF

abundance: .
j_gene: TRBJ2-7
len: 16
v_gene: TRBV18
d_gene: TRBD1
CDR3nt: TGTGCCAGCTCACCACCGGGGAGAAGGGGGCAAGTCGAGCAGTACTTC
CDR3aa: CASSPPGRRGQVEQYF